This note documents a single T cell receptor (beta chain) sequence. The antigen remains unidentified. Sequenced by immunoSEQ multiplex PCR; TCRdb stores in-frame clones only, minus some. The sample includes 1.6 million or so clones, 98% of them seen just once. The data derive from a study of shared clonotypes between healthy human individuals. Study-wide findings and caveats: A handful of donors shared about 4.5% of their naive CD4 clonotypes. A small donor pool kept down the genetic and exposure-history diversity that was represented.

With 0 bases removed from V and 4 bases from J, the gap between germline ends came to 20 bases. The germline V gene encodes CDR1 SGDLS and CDR2 YYNGEE. This CDR3 region has 17 residues. The receptor was derived from a man aged 25 to 45 in good health. This chain uses TRBV9 with TRBJ2-7; TRBD1 is a possible D gene (5 bases). Sequencing was performed on naive CD4+ T cells sorted from blood. The sample's subset: CD45RA+ positively selected. CDR3: CASSVGTSGQKVYEQYF. For the CDR3, the DNA is TGTGCCAGCAGCGTAGGAACTTCAGGGCAAAAGGTTTACGAGCAGTACTTC.